This TCR beta chain was identified during a study of cytomegalovirus exposure and HLA in healthy donors (TCRdb year 2017). For the study in its entirety: An earlier analysis of roughly 610 of the donors reported about 300 Gb of sequence data and roughly 120 million unique TCR beta sequences obtained from about 170 million T cells. Class I and class II HLA loci were covered by the typing at four-digit resolution. Five DR-DQ haplotypes were treated as single units for association and clustering because of strong linkage in the cohort. Of the 398 genotyped donors, 81% were placed in the genetic ancestry cluster associated with self-reported Caucasian donors. To predict cytomegalovirus infection status, the study brought together high-throughput TCR immunosequencing, statistical association of individual TCRs with disease status, and machine learning. A later analysis re-examined previously published TCR beta repertoires from 500 to 700 donors and added high-resolution HLA genotyping to investigate patterns of TCR occurrence. A later genetic analysis used genome-wide SNP genotypes for about 65% of the roughly 700 donors, treating that subset as a discovery cohort. An earlier analysis of 450 to 750 of the donors used high-throughput TCR beta sequencing to judge whether each TCR beta V gene segment behaved as functional or pseudogenic. Typing coverage differed by locus: A, B, C, DRB1 and DQB1 were typed in roughly 620-640 donors, DQA1 in approximately 520, DPA1 in 600 to 610, and DPB1 in 472. On average, roughly 240,000 unique TCR beta nucleotide sequences were sequenced per donor among more than 350 genotyped donors of the cohort, with 15% to 20% of those sequences being non-productive. A separate validation cohort of about 110 different subjects was used in addition to the roughly 700-subject first cohort. Every discovery cohort repertoire had been produced on one sequencing platform. Alongside the repertoire data, information on donor age, sex, ethnicity and CMV serostatus was compiled. The aim of the study was to test whether cataloging public T cell receptors could identify signatures of past pathogen exposure. The later analysis used no new phenotypic data to find candidate immune exposures, relying instead on TCR beta sequences and their occurrence across donors. Approximately 300 gigabases of sequencing data and around 85 million unique TCR sequences made up an early release that covered over 550 HLA-typed donors. The T cell repertoires of under 700 subjects were profiled by immunosequencing and related to cytomegalovirus serostatus.

Including the terminal cysteine and phenylalanine, the CDR3 comprises 13 residues. Just the 39-base CDR3 DNA is kept, in frame starting at base 1. For CDR1 and CDR2, the germline V gene lists SNHLY and FYNNEI. Trimming leaves V shorter by 6 bases and J shorter by 5 bases, with the junction holding 4 bases beyond the gene matches. Overall study results and their limits: Because some donors lacked HLA typing at each locus, the association tests relied only on the typed subset. The authors suggested that the approach could potentially be generalized to other disease states and immunological phenotypes. V-gene and J-gene trimming of TCR beta chains was associated with a missense DCLRE1C variant in a later genetic analysis, and the association was replicated in an independent cohort. In the study, about 150 TCR beta chains were listed as associated with cytomegalovirus. When HLA alleles, especially DR and DQ, strongly co-occurred, TCR associations were difficult to assign to individual alleles. In a later analysis, most CMV-associated TCR beta chains were found to appear HLA-restricted, with HLA associations seemingly driven largely by CMV exposure. A further reported finding was that TCR beta sequences accurately predicted the HLA-A and HLA-B alleles for most subjects in the first cohort. A cluster of highly shared sequence variants was judged likely to be a technical artifact of the sequencing pipeline. Because counts were too low, more than 15 rarely observed V segments, including chromosome 9 orphons, were excluded from the earlier analysis of around 640 of the donors. The 87-base-pair reads could not distinguish some IMGT-functional V segments, including TRBV6-2 and TRBV6-3, so those segments were excluded. The classifier was reported to diagnose cytomegalovirus status with high specificity and sensitivity in both the original cohort and the validation cohort. A later analysis found that TCR association rates varied across HLA loci, with DRB1 alleles showing the most associated TCRs and HLA-C alleles the fewest. Specific HLA alleles were associated with some 15,000 TCR beta sequences at a false discovery rate of 0.05 in a later analysis. In vitro tests confirmed that a few of the cytomegalovirus-associated TCR beta chains recognize cytomegalovirus antigens. According to a later analysis, parvovirus B19, influenza, CMV and Epstein-Barr virus appeared linked to several top co-occurrence clusters. Broadly in line with IMGT annotations, most TCR beta V segments showed up in productive rearrangements about 87% or about 30% of the time in an earlier analysis of several hundred of the donors. This cohort had only TCR beta chains sequenced, and the lack of alpha or paired-chain data limited which features could be detected. Correlated functional status among segregating V segments might be attributable to linkage disequilibrium, but an unknown experimental factor could not be ruled out. The presence/absence analyses assumed that sequencing depth was roughly uniform across donors, and that assumption may not be true. Immune exposure information for the cohort was limited to CMV serostatus. Most TCR sequences were observed very rarely across donors, whereas some public TCRs were present in many individuals. In a later genetic analysis, fewer N-insertions in productive TCRs were reported among donors in an Asian-associated ancestry cluster than the roughly 640-donor mean. In a later analysis, HLA-associated TCR beta chains were found to be more clonally expanded and to have lower generation probabilities than equally common non-associated chains.

The cohort comprised fewer than 700 healthy bone marrow donors. At the time of sampling, every cohort member was nominally healthy, though immune exposures that went unrecorded were likely present. The donor tested CMV seronegative, placing the donor among the roughly 350 seronegative members of the cohort. Each donor provided a peripheral blood sample, and peripheral blood mononuclear cells were used for TCR beta sequencing. The Qiagen DNeasy Blood Extraction Kit was used to extract genomic DNA from the blood cell samples. A word on this clone: Its antigen target is currently unknown. No much larger clone is present one base from it, and per-base qualities are unavailable.

Library method: the immunoSEQ multiplex PCR assay. The multiplex PCR relied on a mix of 60 forward primers for TCR Vbeta segments and 13 reverse primers for TCR Jbeta segments. Amplification of the CDR3 region of rearranged TCR beta genes was performed with a multiplex PCR assay on genomic DNA. The Illumina HiSeq System was used to sequence the amplified TCR beta libraries as 87-base-pair reads. In the authors' own workflow: A later analysis tallied 70 million to 100 million unique TCR beta chains across the approximately 670 repertoires, and roughly 11 million of those chains were shared by two or more donors. To remove PCR and sequencing errors, raw reads were error-corrected and collapsed into unique sequences using a nearest-neighbor algorithm that merged closely related sequences. Alignment of CDR3 sequences to IMGT reference sequences was used to assign V, D and J gene segments. For a sequence to be retained, a match of at least six nucleotides to both a V gene segment and a J gene segment was required. A rearrangement counted as productive if the CDR3 had no stop codons and remained in frame with V and J, and every other rearrangement counted as non-productive. Following IMGT convention, CDR3 was defined as the stretch from the second conserved V-encoded cysteine up to the conserved J-encoded phenylalanine. The earlier analysis of about 570 of the donors excluded any sequence lacking an unambiguous match to a single V gene segment. In an earlier analysis of roughly 500 of the donors, V segments were called functional above 56.7% productive rearrangements and were called segregating when the between-donor standard deviation exceeded 5%. A statistical classification framework was developed to diagnose cytomegalovirus status using the catalog of TCR beta chain sequences. In a later analysis, V and J genes were assigned by comparing TCR nucleotide sequences against IMGT/GENE-DB human TR gene sequences. A later analysis assigned CDR3 sequences and most-parsimonious VDJ recombination scenarios with the TCRdist pipeline. In a later analysis, every TCR beta chain was defined by the combination of its CDR3 amino acid sequence and its V-gene family, and reads without a unique V-gene family were dropped. As a way to deal with suspected cross-contamination and a sequencing artifact, a later analysis dropped approximately 570 nucleotide sequences that were highly shared and had low generation probability. For each public chain, a later analysis derived a clonal expansion index from normalized ranks of inferred template counts within each repertoire. Generation probabilities in a later analysis came from a VDJ recombination model fitted to out-of-frame rearrangements, and those results were checked against IGoR. Hypergeometric tests were used in a later analysis to score TCR-TCR, TCR-HLA and TCR-CMV co-occurrence, with a repertoire-size bias correction applied to the TCR pairs. In a later analysis, false discovery rates were estimated by permuting HLA or CMV assignments 20 times. A later analysis grouped co-occurring TCRs with DBSCAN, adding TCRdist sequence similarity when clustering within HLA-allele-positive subsets. Repertoires with fewer than 30,000 or more than 120,000 public chains were left out of co-occurrence clustering, as were five repertoires with anomalous nucleotide sharing. The table comes from immuneACCESS by way of TCRdb, which keeps in-frame sequences with V and J called. Part of the clones is missing from these tables; in studies checked, under half for an unresolved V gene and the rest for unknown reasons. V and J calls and clone size come straight from that table; D and trimming were deduced from the DNA. This sample is represented by fewer than 250,000 clones; around 87% of them were singletons. Clones ranked in the top ten supply more than 1.5% of the sample.

The rearranged segments are TRBV2 and TRBJ2-1; TRBD1 agrees with 7 junctional bases. Material for sequencing was PBMCs. The sequence was collected from a woman under 30 in good health and CMV-seronegative. The CDR3 region: CASSWTGNNEQFF. The bases read TGTGCCAGCAGCTGGACAGGAAACAATGAGCAGTTCTTC.